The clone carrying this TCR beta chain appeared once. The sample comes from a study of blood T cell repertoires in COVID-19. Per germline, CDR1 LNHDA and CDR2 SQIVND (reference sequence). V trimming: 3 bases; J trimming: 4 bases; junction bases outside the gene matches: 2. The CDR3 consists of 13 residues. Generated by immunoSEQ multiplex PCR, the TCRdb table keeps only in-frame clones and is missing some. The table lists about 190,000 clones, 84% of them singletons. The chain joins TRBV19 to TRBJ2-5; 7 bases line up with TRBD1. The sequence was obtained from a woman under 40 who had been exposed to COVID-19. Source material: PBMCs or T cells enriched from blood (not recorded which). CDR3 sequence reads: CASSIRTGETQYF. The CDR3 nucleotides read TGTGCCAGTAGTATTCGGACAGGAGAGACCCAGTACTTC. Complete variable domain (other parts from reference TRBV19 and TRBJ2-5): DGGITQSPKYLFRKEGQNVTLSCEQNLNHDAMYWYRQDPGQGLRLIYYSQIVNDFQKGDIAEGYSVSREKKESFPLTVTSAQKNPTAFYLCASSIRTGETQYFGPGTRLLVL.